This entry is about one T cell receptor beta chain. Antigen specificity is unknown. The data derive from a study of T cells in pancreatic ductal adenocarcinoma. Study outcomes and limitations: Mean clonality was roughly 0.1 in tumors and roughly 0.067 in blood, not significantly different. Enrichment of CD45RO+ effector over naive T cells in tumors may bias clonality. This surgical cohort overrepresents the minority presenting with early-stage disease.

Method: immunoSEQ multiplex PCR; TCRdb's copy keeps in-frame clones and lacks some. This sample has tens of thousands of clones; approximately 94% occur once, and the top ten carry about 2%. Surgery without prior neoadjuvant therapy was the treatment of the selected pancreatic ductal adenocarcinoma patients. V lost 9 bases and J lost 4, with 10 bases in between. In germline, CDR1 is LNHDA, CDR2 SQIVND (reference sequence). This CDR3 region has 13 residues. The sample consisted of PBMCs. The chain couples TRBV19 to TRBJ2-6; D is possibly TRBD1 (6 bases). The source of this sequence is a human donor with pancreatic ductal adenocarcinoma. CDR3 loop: CASRTAGANVLTF. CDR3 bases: TGTGCCAGCCGGACAGCCGGGGCCAACGTCCTGACTTTC.